A selection of T cell receptor beta chains follows, all from one sample in a study of OX40 agonist ivuxolimab in advanced cancers. TCRdb's table, derived via immunoSEQ multiplex PCR, lists solely in-frame clones and lacks some. Among tens of thousands of clones, roughly 80% were seen once, and the ten largest hold around a fifth. Material: CD4+ or CD8+ T cells sorted from blood, obtained in a trial of the OX40 agonist ivuxolimab. The receptors derive from an adult with an advanced solid tumor such as melanoma, head and neck, liver or kidney cancer. Both conserved end residues are part of each CDR3. A D gene is named only where the DNA matches it firmly. The size of a clone is reported for some rows only, either as once, few or many, or as a class for expanded clones.

clone_size | j_call | d_call | v_call | cdr3_length | cdr3_aa | cdr3_nt
- | TRBJ2-3 | TRBD2 | TRBV6-5 | 16 | CASSSRLAGVTDTQYF | TGTGCCAGCAGTTCCAGACTAGCGGGGGTAACAGATACGCAGTATTTT
- | TRBJ2-5 | TRBD2 | TRBV27 | 16 | CASSQMPGLAEETQYF | TGTGCCAGCAGTCAAATGCCGGGACTAGCGGAAGAGACCCAGTACTTC
- | TRBJ2-3 | - | TRBV7-3 | 14 | CASSPLSPTDTQYF | TGTGCCAGCAGCCCTCTTAGCCCCACAGATACGCAGTATTTT
once | TRBJ2-7 | - | TRBV19 | 11 | CASSGVHEQYF | TGTGCCAGTAGTGGGGTACACGAGCAGTACTTC
- | TRBJ2-2 | TRBD2 | TRBV19 | 21 | CASSRTPLVGLAASNTGELFF | TGTGCCAGTAGCCGTACCCCCCTAGTAGGACTAGCGGCATCGAACACCGGGGAGCTGTTTTTT
- | TRBJ2-5 | - | TRBV27 | 13 | CASSVWKAETQYF | TGTGCCAGCAGTGTCTGGAAGGCTGAGACCCAGTACTTC
- | TRBJ2-7 | - | TRBV7-9 | 17 | CASRHMTGTSKAGEQYF | TGTGCCAGCAGACACATGACCGGGACTTCAAAGGCGGGCGAGCAGTACTTC
- | TRBJ2-1 | TRBD2 | TRBV7-3 | 16 | CASSDTGGRAGGEQFF | TGTGCCAGCAGTGACACCGGCGGGAGGGCCGGGGGTGAGCAGTTCTTC
once | TRBJ2-1 | - | TRBV18 | 17 | CASSPLKSFLSYNEQFF | TGTGCCAGCTCACCACTCAAGTCCTTTCTCTCCTACAATGAGCAGTTCTTC
- | TRBJ2-7 | - | TRBV4-1 | 16 | CASSQEGQGTSYEQYF | TGCGCCAGCAGCCAAGAGGGCCAGGGAACCTCCTACGAGCAGTACTTC
once | TRBJ1-2 | - | TRBV7-9 | 17 | CASSLLVGDRPRYGYTF | TGTGCCAGCAGCTTATTAGTGGGCGACAGACCACGCTATGGCTACACCTTC